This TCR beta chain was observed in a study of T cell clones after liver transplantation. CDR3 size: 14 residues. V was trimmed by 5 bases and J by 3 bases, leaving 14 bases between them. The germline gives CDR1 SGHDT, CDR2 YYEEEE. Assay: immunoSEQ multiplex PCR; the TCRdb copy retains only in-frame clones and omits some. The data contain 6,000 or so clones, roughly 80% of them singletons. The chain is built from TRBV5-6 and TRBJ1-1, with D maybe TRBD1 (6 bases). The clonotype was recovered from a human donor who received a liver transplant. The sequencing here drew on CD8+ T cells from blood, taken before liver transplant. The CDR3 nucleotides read TGTGCCAGCAGGTACCAGGGGTTTGACACTGAAGCTTTCTTT. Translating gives CASRYQGFDTEAFF.